One TCR beta chain is described in this entry. Its cognate antigen has yet to be identified. There are no base qualities to consult, and no much larger clone falls within one base. This sample stems from a study of blood T cell repertoires in COVID-19 (dated by TCRdb to about 2020). About the study as a whole: The collaborator samples originated in the United States, Italy and Spain and spanned the acute and convalescent phases of COVID-19. Where HLA class I and class II types were available, the types were taken from metadata supplied by the sample provider, not from assay-based typing. Sample metadata almost always included a de-identified subject ID, COVID-19 status, age in years and sex. The samples were drawn from the first 160 participants of the ongoing ImmuneRACE study and from 1,254 subjects provided by 6 global collaborators. The repertoires were made available in a free public database intended to serve as a resource for research on the immune response to SARS-CoV-2. The prospective study material was composed of cDNA or gDNA derived from T cells, B-cell-depleted T cells, or PBMCs. The dataset comprised deeply sampled blood TCRbeta repertoires from subjects exposed to, actively infected with, or recovered from COVID-19.

The germline V gene (reference sequence) gives CDR1 as LNHDA and CDR2 as SQIVND. From its cysteine to its phenylalanine, the CDR3 spans 13 amino acids. The only DNA kept is the CDR3, 39 bases in frame from the first base. The junction shows trimming of 6 bases on V and 4 bases on J, and the gene matches do not reach 4 bases of it. TCRbeta CDR3 regions were amplified from genomic DNA using the immunoSEQ Assay, a bias-controlled multiplex PCR. The original methods were these. The number of nucleated cells in each sample was estimated by amplification of reference gene primers within the assay. Sequence reads were collapsed and filtered to measure the absolute abundance of every unique TCRbeta CDR3 rearrangement. For each sample, productive Simpson clonality was calculated by taking the square root of Simpson's diversity index across productive rearrangements. The table was pulled from immuneACCESS by TCRdb, which kept in-frame rearrangements only. Such tables lose some clones; where checked, under half of the loss comes from unresolved V genes, and the rest has no known cause. Clone size and the V and J calls come from that table; the DNA yielded D and trimming. Counted in this sample were tens of thousands of clones; roughly nine tenths of them appeared once. Roughly 26% of the sample lies in the top ten.

Whole blood was collected in K2EDTA tubes by collaborating institutions according to the institutions' own protocols. For TCRbeta analysis, collaborators shipped samples in one of three forms: frozen whole blood, isolated PBMCs, or DNA extracted from either of those sample types. Beyond this particular receptor, the publication reports: The amount of clinical and demographic metadata varied by source and participant and was provided uncurated.

The sample was peripheral blood. The clonotype was recovered from a woman older than 75 with active or convalescent COVID-19. The rearrangement joined TRBV19 to TRBJ2-7; the junction holds 9 bases that match TRBD1. CDR3 region: CASRGTGKYEQYF. The DNA is as follows: TGTGCCAGTAGAGGGACAGGGAAATACGAGCAGTACTTC. The CDR3 plus the reference TRBV19 and TRBJ2-7 genes for the other parts give the full variable domain: DGGITQSPKYLFRKEGQNVTLSCEQNLNHDAMYWYRQDPGQGLRLIYYSQIVNDFQKGDIAEGYSVSREKKESFPLTVTSAQKNPTAFYLCASRGTGKYEQYFGPGTRLTVT.